These 5 T cell receptor beta chains were all obtained from the same sample, sequenced in a study of TIL therapy for anti-PD-1-resistant metastatic lung cancer. This was the immunoSEQ v3 assay. Produced via immunoSEQ multiplex PCR; TCRdb's table is partial and in-frame only. Of more than 90,000 clones in the sample, under 70% were seen once. The time point denotes: pre-treatment sample, taken before nivolumab and TIL therapy. The tumor samples were excised metastases, mostly pleural nodules or supraclavicular lymph nodes. The sequencing used tumor tissue, collected at baseline. The receptors shown here come from a person aged 25-80 years with non-small cell lung cancer.

The chain uses TRBV7-2 and TRBJ1-5, with 11 bases lining up with TRBD1. This CDR3 contains 15 residues. The germline CDR1 and CDR2 sequences are SGHTA and FQGNSA. The J segment lost 9 bases and the V segment lost 0 bases, leaving 4 bases of the junction unmatched. CDR3 in DNA: TGTGCCAGCAGCTTAGCTTGGACAGGGGGCGGGCCCCAGCATTTT. Its protein product is CASSLAWTGGGPQHF.

The rearrangement links TRBV21-1 to TRBJ1-6; the listed D gene, TRBD1, was not tested against the DNA. TRBV21-1 is noted as a pseudogene. This CDR3 spans 17 amino acids. CDR3 DNA sequence: TGTGCCAGCAGCCTACCGCCCTGGACAGGGTCCCCTTCACCCCTCCACTTT. Encoded protein: CASSLPPWTGSPSPLHF.

V gene TRBV30 combines with J gene TRBJ1-2; no definite D call. This CDR3 region has 11 residues. Looked up from germline, CDR1 is GTSNPN and CDR2 is SVGIG (reference sequence). V was cut by 5 bases and J by 8 bases, with 12 bases left in between. CDR3 protein: CAWSEGGGYTF. In nucleotides, the CDR3 is TGTGCCTGGTCAGAAGGTGGAGGCTACACCTTC.

J is TRBJ2-5 and V is TRBV11-2; D call uncertain. From germline, CDR1 is SGHAT and CDR2 FQNNGV. The CDR3 has 14 amino acids. V was pared by 1 base and J by 0 bases, with 6 bases between. The DNA of the CDR3 is TGTGCCAGCAGCTTAGGATCTCACCAAGAGACCCAGTACTTC. It codes for CASSLGSHQETQYF.

The CDR3 loop is CASSPRDRLDPSSYNEQFF. DNA of the CDR3: TGTGCCAGCAGCCCCCGGGACAGGCTAGACCCAAGCTCCTACAATGAGCAGTTCTTC. V and J are TRBV9 and TRBJ2-1, with TRBD1 matching over 8 bases. CDR1 and CDR2 from the germline V gene are SGDLS and YYNGEE. V trimming: 4 bases; J trimming: 0 bases; junction bases outside the gene matches: 15. This CDR3 spans 19 amino acids.